The source of this T cell receptor (beta chain) is a study of T cell responses to AZD1222 COVID-19 vaccine. To note about this clone: Its target is unknown.

TCRdb keeps only in-frame clones here, not all; method: immunoSEQ multiplex PCR. Of tens of thousands of clones listed, about 89% were seen once; the top ten hold roughly 5.1%. Study-level findings and limits: Spike-specific TCR repertoires showed rising breadth and depth after two AZD1222 doses.

Investigators merged groups given second doses at roughly 4 or roughly 12 weeks. The sequencing used peripheral blood, collected 28 days after the second AZD1222 dose. The clonotype was recovered from an adult who received the AZD1222 COVID-19 vaccine.

The CDR3 coding sequence is TGTGCCAGCAGCTTACTCGCCAGATATCAGCCCCAGCATTTT. Translating it yields CASSLLARYQPQHF. This chain joins TRBV5-8 and TRBJ1-5; D remains ambiguous. CDR1 is SGHTS, CDR2 YDEGEE, per germline. V lost 2 bases, J lost 5 bases, and 11 bases lay in between. The CDR3 length is 14 residues.